This is a list of T cell receptor beta chains from one sample in a study of cytomegalovirus exposure and HLA in healthy donors. The protocol was immunoSEQ multiplex PCR, while the TCRdb copy is restricted to in-frame clones and leaves out a portion. Of approximately 150,000 clones listed, around 80% are singletons. The source material was PBMCs. The receptors come from a man between 40 and 49 years old in good health and CMV-seropositive. CDR3s include the opening cysteine and the closing phenylalanine or tryptophan. A D gene is named only where the DNA matches it firmly. A row's size may be missing; if present it is once, few, many or a size class.

NA TRBJ2-7 TRBV18 NA TGTGCCAGCTCACCAAATTACGGGACCTACGAGCAGTACTTC CASSPNYGTYEQYF
TRBD2 TRBJ2-5 TRBV6-5 NA TGTGCCAGCAGTTACTCTAGCGGGAGGGGCGAGACCCAGTACTTC CASSYSSGRGETQYF
TRBD2 TRBJ2-2 TRBV27 NA TGTGCCAGCAGTTTAGAACTAGCGACCGGGGAGCTGTTTTTT CASSLELATGELFF
TRBD1 TRBJ2-7 TRBV11-2 NA TGTGCCAGCAGCCGGGACAGGTGGGGCTACGAGCAGTACTTC CASSRDRWGYEQYF
TRBD2 TRBJ2-3 TRBV15 NA TGTGCCACCAGCAGGACTAGCGGGAACGTTAATACGCAGTATTTT CATSRTSGNVNTQYF
TRBD2 TRBJ2-3 TRBV12-5 once TGTGCTACCTCCCTCGGACTAGCGGGAGGGGAAACAGATACGCAGTATTTT CATSLGLAGGETDTQYF
NA TRBJ2-3 TRBV2 NA TGTGCCAGCAGTGGGGACTTTCTTGGCACAGATACGCAGTATTTT CASSGDFLGTDTQYF
TRBD1 TRBJ1-1 TRBV11-2 once TGTGCCAGCAGCTTAGTAGGGGGCTCCACTGAAGCTTTCTTT CASSLVGGSTEAFF
NA TRBJ2-3 TRBV11-1 NA TGTGCCAGCAGCAAGTCGGCTAGCCTTAGCACAGATACGCAGTATTTT CASSKSASLSTDTQYF
NA TRBJ1-2 TRBV5-1 NA TGCGCCAGCAGGGAAGACAGAGACTATGGCTACACCTTC CASREDRDYGYTF
NA TRBJ2-1 TRBV27 NA TGCGCCAGCAGTTTAATGGCGGTCTCCTACAATGAGCAGTTCTTC CASSLMAVSYNEQFF
NA TRBJ1-1 TRBV5-4 NA TGTGCCAGCAGCTTGGCCCGACAGATGAACACTGAAGCTTTCTTT CASSLARQMNTEAFF
NA TRBJ2-3 TRBV7-2 once TGTGCCAGCAGCTTAGCGCGGGATACGCAGTATTTT CASSLARDTQYF
TRBD2 TRBJ2-4 TRBV2 NA TGTGCCAGCAGGCCAGCGGGACCCAAAAACATTCAGTACTTC CASRPAGPKNIQYF
NA TRBJ2-2 TRBV14 NA TGTGCCAGCAGCTGGGGCCTGAACACCGGGGAGCTGTTTTTT CASSWGLNTGELFF
NA TRBJ2-7 TRBV2 NA TGTGCCAGCAGTGAAGCATGGGGGCAAGCCTACGAGCAGTACTTC CASSEAWGQAYEQYF
NA TRBJ2-7 TRBV10-3 NA TGTGCCATCAGTGAGTCTGGCCAAAATGAGCAGTACTTC CAISESGQNEQYF
NA TRBJ2-7 TRBV28 few TGTGCCAGCAGTTTCGGAGGGGGCGACGGATCCTACGAGCAGTACTTC CASSFGGGDGSYEQYF
NA TRBJ1-5 TRBV19 few TGTGCCAGTAGTTCAGGGGATCAGCCCCAGCATTTT CASSSGDQPQHF
NA TRBJ1-2 TRBV30 NA TGTGCCTTAGACCCTGGGCACCACTATGGCTACACCTTC CALDPGHHYGYTF
NA TRBJ2-4 TRBV5-1 NA TGCGCCAGCAGCTTGGGGGGTCTTAGGGGCAAAAACAGTCAGTACTTC CASSLGGLRGKNSQYF
TRBD1 TRBJ2-5 TRBV14 NA TGTGCCAGCAGCAGACTCCGGGACAGGGGACGCAAGGGAGAAGAGACCCAGTACTTC CASSRLRDRGRKGEETQYF
TRBD2 TRBJ2-1 TRBV7-8 few TGTGCCAGCAGCTCTTCTGCGGGAGGGCCGAATGAGCAGTTCTTC CASSSSAGGPNEQFF
TRBD1 TRBJ1-5 TRBV19 few TGTGCCAGTAGTATAGGCCCCGACAGGGGGCTAGGTCAGCCCCAGCATTTT CASSIGPDRGLGQPQHF
NA TRBJ2-1 TRBV4-2 NA TGTGCCAGCAGCCAAGATGGCAGGGAGCAGTTCTTC CASSQDGREQFF
TRBD2 TRBJ2-1 TRBV6-4 NA TGTGCCAGCAGTCGTGGACTAGCGTGGACCTACAATGAGCAGTTCTTC CASSRGLAWTYNEQFF
NA TRBJ2-5 TRBV29-1 NA TGCAGCGTTGACGAAGAGACCCAGTACTTC CSVDEETQYF
TRBD1 TRBJ2-7 TRBV25-1 few TGTGCCAGCAGCTTATCCGGGACAGGGTCCGAGCAGTACTTC CASSLSGTGSEQYF
NA TRBJ1-2 TRBV18 NA TGTGCCAGCTCATTTGACGGGAACTATGGCTACACCTTC CASSFDGNYGYTF
TRBD2 TRBJ2-1 TRBV27 NA TGTGCCAGCAGTATGCCTAGCGGGAGACGATCTTGGGGCAATGAGCAGTTCTTC CASSMPSGRRSWGNEQFF
TRBD2 TRBJ2-3 TRBV7-3 NA TGTGCCAGCAGGGAAGGCGGGAGCGGGGCAGATACGCAGTATTTT CASREGGSGADTQYF
NA TRBJ1-5 TRBV28 NA TGTGCCAGCAGTACCCTGGGGGGACTTAGCAATCAGCCCCAGCATTTT CASSTLGGLSNQPQHF
TRBD2 TRBJ2-1 TRBV2 once TGTGCCAGCAGTGTTGGGACTAGCGACTACAATGAGCAGTTCTTC CASSVGTSDYNEQFF
TRBD1 TRBJ2-2 TRBV7-2 NA TGTGCCTCTTACCGGGACAGGAACACCGGGGAGCTGTTTTTT CASYRDRNTGELFF
TRBD2 TRBJ2-5 TRBV28 NA TGTGCCAGCAGTTTATTAGTGCTAGCGGGAGAAGAGACCCAGTACTTC CASSLLVLAGEETQYF
NA TRBJ2-7 TRBV6-6 NA TGTGCCAGCAGACCGATACAGCTCGGCTACGAGCAGTACTTC CASRPIQLGYEQYF